Each of the 21 T cell receptor beta chains below was sequenced from the same sample in a study of blood T cell repertoires in COVID-19. TCRdb's copy holds only in-frame clones and misses some; the assay was immunoSEQ multiplex PCR. Of approximately 110,000 clones listed, roughly 88% were seen once; the top ten hold approximately 5%. Sequenced: peripheral blood. These receptors all come from a human donor in a cohort sampled during active COVID-19.

This chain uses TRBV19 with TRBJ2-5; D is possibly TRBD2 (6 bases). Germline V gives CDR1 LNHDA, CDR2 SQIVND (reference sequence). V shed 1 base and J shed 4 bases, with 10 bases lying between them. The CDR3 is made up of 14 amino acids. CDR3 bases: TGTGCCAGTAGTATAGGCGGAGCGGGAGAGACCCAGTACTTC. Amino acids: CASSIGGAGETQYF.

J is TRBJ1-1 and V is TRBV19; TRBD1 might be the D (5 bases). Germline V gene sequence: CDR1 LNHDA, CDR2 SQIVND (reference sequence). Trimming cost V 6 bases and J 0 bases, with 11 bases left between them. The CDR3 spans 14 residues. CDR3 amino acids: CASSRGLLNTEAFF. CDR3 nucleotide sequence: TGTGCCAGTAGCCGGGGACTTTTGAACACTGAAGCTTTCTTT.

CDR3 nucleotides: TGTGCCAGCAGTTTCCCCAGTCGGACTAGCGGGAGGCCACGCACAGATACGCAGTATTTT. Translated: CASSFPSRTSGRPRTDTQYF. The chain is built from TRBV6-2 or TRBV6-3 and TRBJ2-3; 14 nucleotides match TRBD2. The CDR3 runs to 20 residues. V shed 4 bases and J 1 base; nucleotides not matched to a gene: 13. CDR1 MNHEY and CDR2 SVGEGT come from the germline V gene.

This clone was observed once. The chain has TRBV27 and TRBJ2-7; 8 bases line up with TRBD1. V shed 2 bases, J shed 3 bases, and the junction held 3 bases outside the gene matches. Germline CDR1 and CDR2: MNHEY and SMNVEV (reference sequence). There are 14 residues in the CDR3. CDR3 loop: CASSLARGLYEQYF. In nucleotides, the CDR3 is TGTGCCAGCAGTTTAGCCAGGGGGCTCTACGAGCAGTACTTC.

J is TRBJ1-1 and V is TRBV6-5; 8 positions match TRBD1. The CDR3 is made up of 15 amino acids. Germline V gives CDR1 MNHEY, CDR2 SVGAGI. With 2 bases clipped from V and 4 bases from J, the junction kept 6 bases outside the gene matches. CDR3 loop: CASSYHNTGGTEAFF. CDR3 DNA: TGTGCCAGCAGTTACCATAACACAGGGGGCACTGAAGCTTTCTTT.

The chain uses TRBV10-1 and TRBJ1-6, with a weak D call TRBD1 (5 bases). V was clipped by 4 bases and J by 4 bases, with 11 bases between them. In germline, CDR1 is WNHNN, CDR2 SYGVQD (reference sequence). The CDR3 runs to 15 residues. The CDR3 sequence is CASSATDPYNSPLHF. CDR3 in DNA: TGCGCCAGCAGTGCGACAGATCCGTATAATTCACCCCTCCACTTT.

V usage is TRBV6-6 and J usage is TRBJ2-5; tentatively, D is TRBD2 (6 bases). V lost 2 bases and J lost 2, with 9 bases in between. The CDR3 length is 14 residues. The germline V gene has CDR1 MNHNY and CDR2 SVGAGI (reference sequence). Here the CDR3 DNA reads TGTGCCAGCAGTTACCTGGCGGGGCAAGAGACCCAGTACTTC. Residues: CASSYLAGQETQYF.

This CDR3 is CASTLRSVGGNYGYTF. CDR3 sequence (DNA): TGTGCCAGCACCCTCCGGAGTGTAGGGGGAAACTATGGCTACACCTTC. The chain uses TRBV7-2 and TRBJ1-2, with D possibly being TRBD1 (6 bases). CDR1 SGHTA and CDR2 FQGNSA come from the germline V gene. Trimming took 7 bases from V and 2 from J, leaving 20 bases between them. The CDR3 totals 16 residues.

The rearrangement links TRBV6-5 to TRBJ2-1; D may be TRBD2 (6 bases). The CDR3 has 14 amino acids. CDR1 MNHEY and CDR2 SVGAGI come from the germline V gene. V was cut by 4 bases and J by 10 bases, with 17 bases left in between. CDR3 in amino acids: CASSFGSSGGEQFF. DNA of the CDR3: TGTGCCAGCAGTTTCGGGAGTTCGGGTGGCGAGCAGTTCTTC.

V gene TRBV5-1 combines with J gene TRBJ2-1; tentatively, D is TRBD2 (6 bases). Germline loops: CDR1 SGHRS, CDR2 YFSETQ. Trimming pared 2 bases from V and 4 bases from J, leaving 13 bases between. The CDR3 covers 15 residues. CDR3 in DNA: TGCGCCAGCAGCTTCGGGGACTTGGGGTACAATGAGCAGTTCTTC. It codes for CASSFGDLGYNEQFF. The full variable domain, its missing parts supplied by reference TRBV5-1 and TRBJ2-1, is KAGVTQTPRYLIKTRGQQVTLSCSPISGHRSVSWYQQTPGQGLQFLFEYFSETQRNKGNFPGRFSGRQFSNSRSEMNVSTLELGDSALYLCASSFGDLGYNEQFFGPGTRLTVL.

The chain carries TRBV7-9 and TRBJ1-4; tentative D call: TRBD1 (5 bases). The CDR3 sequence is 15 residues long. The V gene lost 5 bases and the J gene lost 6 bases, with 16 bases spanning the gap. Germline CDR1 SEHNR, CDR2 FQNEAQ (reference sequence). In nucleotides, the CDR3 is TGTGCCAGCAGCGCCCGGGGGAGTGGTGATGAAAAACTGTTTTTT. This codes for CASSARGSGDEKLFF.

This chain's CDR3 is CASSYSIGGRADNEQFF. DNA for the CDR3: TGTGCCAGCAGTTACTCGATAGGTGGGAGGGCGGACAATGAGCAGTTCTTC. The rearrangement uses TRBV6-2 or TRBV6-3 and TRBJ2-1, with 7 bases lining up with TRBD2. This CDR3 is 17 amino acids long. The germline CDR1 and CDR2 sequences are MNHEY and SVGEGT. Germline trimming cut 0 bases from V and 5 bases from J; bases unmatched to any gene: 10.

The chain recombines TRBV19 with TRBJ2-7; 8 bases align to TRBD2. The V gene's germline CDR1 is LNHDA and CDR2 SQIVND (reference sequence). This CDR3 is built from 13 residues. With 1 base clipped from V and 6 bases from J, the junction kept 2 bases outside the gene matches. The DNA for the CDR3 is TGTGCCAGTAGTATAGGGGGACTAGGCGAGCAGTACTTC. Protein sequence: CASSIGGLGEQYF.

V is TRBV7-6 and J is TRBJ1-5; D ambiguous. V lost 5 bases, J lost 5 bases, and 13 bases lay in between. CDR1 and CDR2 from the germline V gene are SGHVS and FNYEAQ. The CDR3 spans 14 residues. The CDR3 sequence is CASSLWVRHQPQHF. In DNA, the CDR3 is TGTGCCAGCAGCCTTTGGGTCAGGCATCAGCCCCAGCATTTT.

This chain uses TRBV27 with TRBJ2-5; tentative D call: TRBD2 (5 bases). The germline CDR1 and CDR2 sequences are MNHEY and SMNVEV (reference sequence). The CDR3 has 11 amino acids. V lost 5 bases to trimming and J lost 7 bases, with 8 bases between them. CDR3: CASSTRGTQYF. The CDR3 bases are TGTGCCAGCAGTACTCGGGGGACCCAGTACTTC.

The chain links TRBV12-3 or TRBV12-4 to TRBJ2-3, with D hard to call. CDR3 length: 12 amino acids. V dropped 3 bases and J dropped 5 bases, with 6 bases sitting between them. CDR3 DNA: TGTGCCAGCAGTTTGTCTGTAGATACGCAGTATTTT. As protein: CASSLSVDTQYF.

This rearrangement joins TRBV27 to TRBJ1-1, with D perhaps matching TRBD1 (6 bases). This CDR3 is built from 14 residues. Trimming removed 4 bases at V and 6 bases at J, with 15 bases between. CDR1 is MNHEY, CDR2 SMNVEV, per germline (reference sequence). The CDR3 here is CASSYAGAAPEAFF. Here the CDR3 DNA reads TGTGCCAGCAGTTACGCAGGGGCTGCCCCTGAAGCTTTCTTT.

V is TRBV19 and J is TRBJ1-2; 10 bases match TRBD1. Germline CDR1 and CDR2: LNHDA and SQIVND (reference sequence). The CDR3 runs 18 residues. Germline trimming cut 9 bases from V and 7 bases from J; bases unmatched to any gene: 23. CDR3 sequence: CASYRGDRGFRIDFGYTF. CDR3 nucleotide sequence: TGTGCCAGCTACCGGGGGGACAGGGGTTTTCGGATTGATTTTGGCTACACCTTC.

The V call is TRBV2, the J call TRBJ2-7; D perhaps matches TRBD2 (5 bases). Germline V lookup: CDR1 SNHLY, CDR2 FYNNEI. This CDR3 contains 14 residues. V lost 4 bases, J lost 3 bases, and 13 bases lay in between. CDR3 region: CASSGGPAYYEQYF. CDR3 nucleotide sequence: TGTGCCAGCAGTGGCGGGCCAGCGTACTACGAGCAGTACTTC.

The J gene is TRBJ2-3, the V gene TRBV10-1; D is perhaps TRBD1 (6 bases). Trimming took 4 bases from V and 0 from J, leaving 8 bases between them. From germline, CDR1 is WNHNN and CDR2 SYGVQD (reference sequence). This CDR3 region has 14 residues. CDR3 residues: CASSGTASTDTQYF. CDR3 in DNA: TGCGCCAGCAGTGGGACAGCTAGCACAGATACGCAGTATTTT.

This clone was counted between two and nine times. The genes are TRBV3-1 (or the pseudogene TRBV3-2) and TRBJ1-1, with 9 nucleotides matching TRBD1. V was clipped by 4 bases and J by 10 bases; unmatched bases: 4. The CDR3 totals 12 residues. CDR1 and CDR2 (germline): LGHDT, YNNKEL (reference sequence). CDR3 DNA sequence: TGTGCCAGCAGCCGTATGGGACAGGGAGCTTTCTTT. Translated: CASSRMGQGAFF.